Following are 15 T cell receptor beta chains from one sample sequenced in a study of blood T cell repertoires in COVID-19. Clones were read by immunoSEQ multiplex PCR, and TCRdb kept only the in-frame ones, dropping some. This sample has 300,000 to 400,000 clones; 65% to 90% occur once, and the top ten carry roughly 4.2%. Sequencing used PBMCs or T cells enriched from blood (not recorded which). The receptor source for this set is a woman between 40 and 50 years old with acute COVID-19.

V gene TRBV7-2 combines with J gene TRBJ1-6, with D perhaps matching TRBD1 (5 bases). The CDR3 has 13 residues. Germline V lookup: CDR1 SGHTA, CDR2 FQGNSA. V dropped 1 base and J dropped 14 bases, with 12 bases sitting between them. CDR3 in amino acids: CASSLDRSITLHF. Here the CDR3 DNA reads TGTGCCAGCAGCTTAGACAGGAGTATCACCCTCCACTTT.

V and J are TRBV5-8 and TRBJ1-4; tentatively, D is TRBD1 (5 bases). CDR1 is SGHTS, CDR2 YDEGEE, per germline. CDR3 size: 13 residues. Trimming removed 6 bases from V and 2 bases from J, with 8 bases in between. The CDR3 DNA reads TGTGCCAGCACAGGGAGGACTAATGAAAAACTGTTTTTT. It codes for CASTGRTNEKLFF.

The V and J genes are TRBV27 and TRBJ2-1, with D maybe TRBD2 (5 bases). The germline V gene has CDR1 MNHEY and CDR2 SMNVEV (reference sequence). The V gene lost 5 bases and the J gene lost 0 bases, with 14 bases spanning the gap. There are 16 residues in the CDR3. The DNA for the CDR3 is TGTGCCAGCAGTACCAGCGGCCAAAGCTCCTACAATGAGCAGTTCTTC. The encoded protein is CASSTSGQSSYNEQFF.

V and J are TRBV9 and TRBJ1-1; TRBD1 matches 7 bases. Germline assignment: CDR1 SGDLS and CDR2 YYNGEE. The CDR3 length is 15 residues. With 0 bases clipped from V and 6 bases from J, the junction kept 8 bases outside the gene matches. The CDR3 DNA reads TGTGCCAGCAGCGTAGATGAGGGGGCCGCATCTGAAGCTTTCTTT. Translated, it gives CASSVDEGAASEAFF.

The chain combines TRBV2 with TRBJ2-1, with 7 bases that match TRBD1. The germline gives CDR1 SNHLY, CDR2 FYNNEI. The CDR3 contains 15 residues. With 6 bases clipped from V and 6 bases from J, the junction kept 11 bases outside the gene matches. The CDR3 here is CASSPDRASRNEQFF. CDR3 DNA: TGTGCCAGCAGCCCCGACAGGGCCTCACGCAATGAGCAGTTCTTC.

This clone was observed at least ten times. V is TRBV5-1 and J is TRBJ2-1; 7 bases are a match to TRBD2. With 2 bases clipped from V and 6 bases from J, the junction kept 11 bases outside the gene matches. Germline V gene sequence: CDR1 SGHRS, CDR2 YFSETQ. This CDR3 has 16 amino acids. DNA of the CDR3: TGCGCCAGCAGCTTTAAAGTCGGGGGGAACTCCAATGAGCAGTTCTTC. It specifies CASSFKVGGNSNEQFF.

The J gene is TRBJ2-1, the V gene TRBV5-4; D possibly corresponds to TRBD2 (5 bases). The germline gives CDR1 SGHNT, CDR2 YYREEE (reference sequence). V lost 4 bases, J lost 8 bases, and 16 bases lay in between. The CDR3 sequence is 14 residues long. CDR3 nucleotides: TGTGCCAGCAGCCGACCCGGGGATGGCTATGAGCAGTTCTTC. Translating gives CASSRPGDGYEQFF.

This chain joins TRBV5-6 and TRBJ1-2, with 7 bases that match TRBD1. With V trimmed by 2 bases and J by 8 bases, 12 bases remained unmatched. The germline CDR1 and CDR2 sequences are SGHDT and YYEEEE. This CDR3 contains 15 residues. CDR3 in DNA: TGTGCCAGCAGCTTAATGACAGGGCTCTCTTGGGGCTACACCTTC. Its translation: CASSLMTGLSWGYTF.

This clone has a single count. CDR3 bases: TGTGCCAGCAGTTTAGGAGGGGGCCAGAATGAAAAACTGTTTTTT. Translation gives CASSLGGGQNEKLFF. The rearrangement uses TRBV28 and TRBJ1-4; TRBD1 matches at 7 bases. After removal of 2 bases from V and 5 bases from J, the junction contained 5 bases not matched to a gene. CDR1 and CDR2 (germline): MDHEN, SYDVKM. CDR3 length: 15 amino acids.

The chain combines TRBV5-1 with TRBJ1-6; TRBD1 agrees at 9 bases. The germline V gene encodes CDR1 SGHRS and CDR2 YFSETQ. J gave up 10 bases and V 4 bases, and 9 bases lay outside the gene matches. The CDR3 runs 15 residues. CDR3 DNA sequence: TGCGCCAGCAGCGAGCCGGGACAGGGAGAATCACCCCTCCACTTT. It yields the protein CASSEPGQGESPLHF.

The chain recombines TRBV6-5 with TRBJ1-2, with D maybe TRBD1 (6 bases). Deletions cut 5 bases from V and 6 bases from J, with 13 bases between. There are 13 residues in the CDR3. Germline CDR1 and CDR2: MNHEY and SVGAGI. The chain's CDR3 is CASSLTGSDGYTF. The CDR3, as DNA: TGTGCCAGCAGTCTCACAGGGAGTGATGGCTACACCTTC.

This clone was detected a few times. This chain links TRBV27 with TRBJ1-1, with D tentatively TRBD1 (6 bases). Germline values: CDR1 MNHEY, CDR2 SMNVEV (reference sequence). Trimming left V 3 bases short and J 4 bases short, with 21 bases between. The CDR3 contains 17 residues. CDR3 residues: CASSLGGLSPRGTEAFF. For the CDR3, the DNA is TGTGCCAGCAGTTTGGGGGGGCTTTCCCCGAGGGGCACTGAAGCTTTCTTT.

The chain couples TRBV16 to TRBJ1-2; 8 bases map to TRBD1. CDR1 KGHSY and CDR2 FQNENV come from the germline V gene. With 3 bases clipped from V and 7 bases from J, the junction kept 4 bases outside the gene matches. The CDR3 consists of 13 residues. CDR3: CASSHAGGSGYTF. CDR3 DNA sequence: TGTGCCAGCAGCCACGCAGGGGGCTCTGGCTACACCTTC.

The count of this clone is one. In DNA, the CDR3 is TGCGCCAGCGGGCGGGGCACAGATACGCAGTATTTT. Translation: CASGRGTDTQYF. The J gene is TRBJ2-3, the V gene TRBV4-1, with D maybe TRBD2 (5 bases). CDR3 length equals 12 residues. Trimming stripped 8 bases from V and 1 base from J, with 7 bases between. Germline CDR1 reads MGHRA; CDR2 reads YSYEKL.

The rearrangement joins TRBV10-3 to TRBJ2-3; 10 nucleotides line up with TRBD1. This CDR3 has 17 residues. Germline CDR1 ENHRY, CDR2 SYGVKD. The V and J ends lost 4 bases and 1 base, in that order; junction bases with no gene match: 8. CDR3 in DNA: TGTGCCATCAGTGGTTCTATGACAGGGGGCGGCACAGATACGCAGTATTTT. Its protein is CAISGSMTGGGTDTQYF.